The 19 T cell receptor beta chains listed next were all sequenced from one sample in a study of blood T cells in healthy people across ages. For the second PCR, which ran for about 7 to 12 cycles, a sample-barcoded 5' primer and a J-beta primer mix were used. Each CDR3 protein gets one entry after TCRdb re-called the 5' RACE reads with MiXCR. This sample has about 1.7 million distinct CDR3 sequences, with 28% found just once. Sequencing was carried out using blood. Source of these receptors: a woman aged 25 to 39 in good health.

This clonotype was found a few times. At one end, the junction sequence differs from germline, possibly due to a read error. This chain links TRBV12-3 or TRBV12-4 with TRBJ2-1; the match to TRBD2 covers 9 bases. The CDR3 has 15 residues. In DNA form, the CDR3 reads TGTGCCAACAGTACGGGACTAGCTTTTAGCAATGAGCAGTTCTTC. It codes for CANSTGLAFSNEQFF.

The J gene is TRBJ1-5, the V gene TRBV19; a possible D gene is TRBD1 (6 bases). CDR1 LNHDA and CDR2 SQIVND come from the germline V gene (reference sequence). The CDR3 totals 14 residues. V lost 5 bases to trimming and J lost 6 bases, with 14 bases between them. CDR3 DNA: TGTGCCAGTAGTCCCAAGGACAGTTTTCAGCCCCAGCATTTT. This translates into CASSPKDSFQPQHF.

This chain connects TRBV28 to TRBJ1-2; 8 bases line up with TRBD1. The V gene's germline CDR1 is MDHEN and CDR2 SYDVKM. The V and J ends lost 5 bases and 4 bases, in that order; junction bases with no gene match: 6. This CDR3 contains 14 residues. The CDR3 is CASSPDRGTYGYTF. For the CDR3, the DNA is TGTGCCAGCAGTCCTGACAGGGGTACCTATGGCTACACCTTC.

In its sample, this clonotype was seen many times. V is TRBV10-3 and J is TRBJ2-5, with no clear D. The CDR3 is 17 residues long. Per germline, CDR1 ENHRY and CDR2 SYGVKD. V was clipped by 4 bases and J by 5 bases, with 23 bases between them. DNA of the CDR3: TGTGCCATCAGTGGCGAGGCCGGCAGAGCTGGCTTGGAGACCCAGTACTTC. Its protein is CAISGEAGRAGLETQYF.

This clonotype came up many times. The rearrangement links TRBV20-1 to TRBJ1-2; D is perhaps TRBD1 (5 bases). From germline, CDR1 is DFQATT and CDR2 SNEGSKA (reference sequence). The V end was cut by 3 bases, the J end by 8 bases, with 10 bases between. The CDR3 loop spans 11 amino acids. The CDR3 here is CSARFQGGYTF. CDR3 coding DNA: TGCAGTGCTAGGTTTCAGGGAGGCTACACCTTC.

This chain joins TRBV6-6 and TRBJ1-1, with D unresolved. Germline lookup yields CDR1 MNHNY and CDR2 SVGAGI (reference sequence). V lost 6 bases, J lost 5 bases, and 10 bases lay in between. The CDR3 sequence is 12 residues long. In DNA form, the CDR3 reads TGTGCCAGCAGACTCGTAGGAACTGAAGCTTTCTTT. It translates to CASRLVGTEAFF.

This clonotype came up many times. V gene TRBV28 combines with J gene TRBJ2-7; 8 bases map to TRBD1. Germline values: CDR1 MDHEN, CDR2 SYDVKM. V was clipped by 5 bases and J by 2 bases; unmatched bases: 2. The CDR3 consists of 13 residues. CDR3 in DNA: TGTGCCAGCAGTACGGACAGGGCCTACGAGCAGTACTTC. It encodes CASSTDRAYEQYF.

This chain links TRBV3-1 with TRBJ2-7, with 10 bases lining up with TRBD2. Trimming took 1 base from V and 5 from J; bases not matched to a gene: 5. CDR1 is LGHDT and CDR2 is YNNKEL in the germline V gene (reference sequence). The CDR3 is 15 residues long. Written as DNA, the CDR3 is TGTGCCAGCAGCCAAGCAGCTAGCGGGGGTAACGAGCAGTACTTC. Protein: CASSQAASGGNEQYF.

In its sample, this clonotype was seen a few times. The rearrangement uses TRBV12-3 or TRBV12-4 and TRBJ1-5, with 11 positions matching TRBD1. The J segment lost 2 bases and the V segment lost 5 bases, leaving 5 bases of the junction unmatched. CDR3 length: 16 amino acids. The CDR3 DNA reads as TGTGCCAGCAGTACCGGGACAGGGGGGGGCAATCAGCCCCAGCATTTT. Protein sequence: CASSTGTGGGNQPQHF.

In this sample, this clonotype turned up a few times. The rearrangement joins TRBV27 to TRBJ2-7; a weak D match, TRBD1 (6 bases). V lost 0 bases to trimming and J lost 3 bases, with 9 bases between them. Germline V gives CDR1 MNHEY, CDR2 SMNVEV (reference sequence). This CDR3 region has 14 residues. The CDR3 spells CASSLSMTGYEQYF. Here the CDR3 DNA reads TGTGCCAGCAGTTTATCGATGACAGGCTACGAGCAGTACTTC.

Concerning this clonotype: A junction boundary mismatches the germline segment, possibly from a read error. This chain's CDR3 is CASSMWTSGQDTQYF. CDR3 nucleotide sequence: TGCGCCAGCAGCATGTGGACTAGCGGCCAGGATACTCAGTATTTT. The chain employs TRBV5-1 and TRBJ2-3; 10 bases line up with TRBD2. Germline V gene sequence: CDR1 SGHRS, CDR2 YFSETQ. This CDR3 is built from 15 residues.

This clonotype was detected only a few times. The chain combines TRBV27 with TRBJ2-7; the match to TRBD2 covers 9 bases. J lost 2 bases, V lost 5 bases, and 4 bases had no gene match. Germline assignment: CDR1 MNHEY and CDR2 SMNVEV (reference sequence). The CDR3 extends over 14 amino acids. The CDR3 DNA reads as TGTGCCAGCAGTAAGAGCGGGGGGCCCTACGAGCAGTACTTC. It codes for CASSKSGGPYEQYF.

This clonotype was recorded at least ten times. The chain is built from TRBV5-1 and TRBJ1-1; D ambiguous. CDR3 length: 14 amino acids. From germline, CDR1 is SGHRS and CDR2 YFSETQ. V was pared by 0 bases and J by 1 base, with 7 bases between. The chain's CDR3 is CASSLAQTNTEAFF. The CDR3 DNA follows: TGCGCCAGCAGCTTGGCTCAGACGAACACTGAAGCTTTCTTT.

Comment on this clonotype: A much larger clone differs by one base, so this may be a read error. The chain couples TRBV12-3 or TRBV12-4 to TRBJ2-5; D is uncertain. The tail of the sequence fits TRBJ2-7 better, so the J call may be wrong. This CDR3 comprises 13 residues. Written as DNA, the CDR3 is TGTGCCAGCACCCTGGTGGGTGTGTACGAGCAGTACTTC. Its translation: CASTLVGVYEQYF.

This clonotype turned up a few times. A much larger clone lies a single base off, so this may be a read error. The CDR3 loop is CSVEVGDYSYYEQFF. Here the CDR3 DNA reads TGCAGCGTTGAAGTAGGGGACTATTCGTACTACGAGCAGTTCTTC. V usage is TRBV29-1 and J usage is TRBJ2-1, with 7 bases aligning to TRBD2. The V and J ends lost 1 base and 10 bases, in that order; junction bases with no gene match: 13. Germline values: CDR1 SQVTM, CDR2 ANQGSEA. There are 15 residues in the CDR3.

The chain carries TRBV4-1 and TRBJ1-4; D might be TRBD1 (5 bases). V was clipped by 1 base and J by 8 bases, with 8 bases between them. This CDR3 contains 13 residues. Germline CDR1 is MGHRA and CDR2 is YSYEKL. The DNA for the CDR3 is TGCGCCAGCAGCCAAGGGGGGACCGAAAAACTGTTTTTT. This codes for CASSQGGTEKLFF.

The chain couples TRBV12-3 or TRBV12-4 to TRBJ2-3, with TRBD2 matching 9 bases. The CDR3 extends over 16 amino acids. Losses at the gene ends were 3 bases for V and 14 bases for J; bases not matched to a gene: 18. CDR3 nucleotides: TGTGCCAGCAGTTTCCGACTAGCGGCCCATCCGTGGGGGGGGTATTTT. Its protein is CASSFRLAAHPWGGYF.

In its sample, this clonotype was seen a few times. The rearrangement joins TRBV12-3 or TRBV12-4 to TRBJ1-5, with TRBD1 matching over 10 bases. The CDR3 contains 14 residues. The V segment lost 2 bases and the J segment 7 bases; nucleotides outside the gene matches: 2. CDR3 nucleotides: TGTGCCAGCAGTTTAAAGGGACAGGGGCAGCCCCAGCATTTT. Protein product: CASSLKGQGQPQHF.

A few counts support this clonotype. The chain joins TRBV3-1 to TRBJ2-7; 13 bases line up with TRBD2. The CDR3 loop spans 17 amino acids. V lost 2 bases and J lost 0; bases outside the gene matches: 4. Germline CDR1 and CDR2: LGHDT and YNNKEL (reference sequence). The CDR3 protein is CASSQPGTSGTSYEQYF. The CDR3 DNA follows: TGTGCCAGCAGCCAACCCGGGACTAGCGGGACCTCCTACGAGCAGTACTTC.